The rows below give T cell receptor beta chains drawn from one sample of a study of OX40 agonist ivuxolimab in advanced cancers. Libraries were prepared by immunoSEQ multiplex PCR; TCRdb keeps only in-frame clonotypes and omits some of them. The sample yields fewer than 85,000 clones, just over 85% seen once. Sequenced here: CD4+ or CD8+ T cells sorted from blood, sampled in a trial of the OX40 agonist ivuxolimab. Source of these receptors: an adult with an advanced solid tumor such as melanoma, head and neck, liver or kidney cancer. Each CDR3 is given with its conserved first and last residue. D genes are given only for firm matches. Clone size is shown for a subset of rows, as once, few, many or a class of expanded clone.

TRBJ2-1 14 . . TRBV2 TGTGCCAGCAGTGAGTTTATAGGGTTGAATGAGCAGTTCTTC CASSEFIGLNEQFF
TRBJ1-3 14 . TRBD1 TRBV28 TGTGCCAGCAGTCAGGGGGGCTCTGGAAACACCATATATTTT CASSQGGSGNTIYF
TRBJ1-4 14 . TRBD1 TRBV5-5 TGTGCCAGCAGCTCCCGGGACAGGAGCGGAAAACTGTTTTTT CASSSRDRSGKLFF
TRBJ1-1 13 . . TRBV6-1 TGTGCCAGCAGTGAACTCAGGGACACTGAAGCTTTCTTT CASSELRDTEAFF
TRBJ1-6 17 . TRBD1 TRBV19 TGTGCCAGTAGTATAGAACCCGGGACAGGGGGCAATTCACCCCTCCACTTT CASSIEPGTGGNSPLHF
TRBJ2-3 15 . . TRBV5-1 TGCGCCAGCAGCTTGGACTCCCCTGGGACAGATACGCAGTATTTT CASSLDSPGTDTQYF
TRBJ2-3 14 . TRBD1 TRBV11-1 TGTGCCAGCACCTCAGACAGGGGCACAGATACGCAGTATTTT CASTSDRGTDTQYF
TRBJ1-5 14 . . TRBV28 TGTGCCAGCAGTGAGGGGAACAGCAATCAGCCCCAGCATTTT CASSEGNSNQPQHF
TRBJ1-1 11 . . TRBV5-5 TGTGCCAGCAGCCGGGACTTTGAAGCTTTCTTT CASSRDFEAFF
TRBJ1-5 17 . . TRBV6-1 TGTGCCAGCAGTGAAGCCAGGGATTCAGGGAAGGGCGGGACCCAGCATTTT CASSEARDSGKGGTQHF
TRBJ1-1 16 . . TRBV19 TGTGCCAGTAGTGTAGAACGGACGGCGATGAACACTGAAGCTTTCTTT CASSVERTAMNTEAFF
TRBJ2-3 15 . TRBD2 TRBV19 TGTGCCAGTAGTATAGCCGGGGGGGGTTCAGATACGCAGTATTTT CASSIAGGGSDTQYF
TRBJ1-2 15 . . TRBV25-1 TGTGCCAGCAGTGACCCCGGGCCAGCGCTCGCTGGCTACACCTTC CASSDPGPALAGYTF
TRBJ1-1 14 few . TRBV7-9 TGTGCCAGCAGCTTAGATCCGGCCACAAAGAGGGCTTTCTTT CASSLDPATKRAFF
TRBJ2-3 15 . . TRBV11-3 TGTGCCAGCAGCTTACGAGGGTCGCGCACAGATACGCAGTATTTT CASSLRGSRTDTQYF
TRBJ1-1 16 . . TRBV7-9 TGTGCCAGCAGCTCCAGCGGGGGAGGCTTGAACACTGAAGCTTTCTTT CASSSSGGGLNTEAFF
TRBJ2-5 15 . TRBD2 TRBV7-7 TGTGCTAGCAGCTTAGCAATTGCGGGGGTGGAGACCCAGTACTTC CASSLAIAGVETQYF
TRBJ2-7 13 . . TRBV11-2 TGTGCCAGCACAAGGACAAACTTCTACGAGCAGTACTTC CASTRTNFYEQYF
TRBJ2-3 17 . . TRBV10-3 TGTGCCATCAGTGAGTCGTTCGGGGGACGAGGCACAGATACGCAGTATTTT CAISESFGGRGTDTQYF
TRBJ1-3 15 . . TRBV7-9 TGTGCCAGCAGCGCATACAGGAACTCTGGAAACACCATATATTTT CASSAYRNSGNTIYF
TRBJ1-2 13 . . TRBV6-1 TGTGCCACCAGTGAATCTGGGGGATTAGGCTACACCTTC CATSESGGLGYTF
TRBJ1-3 17 . . TRBV4-2 TGTGCCAGCAGCCCGTCCGGGCTGGGACTTGGTGGAAACACCATATATTTT CASSPSGLGLGGNTIYF